This entry lists 9 T cell receptor beta chains sequenced from one sample in a study of shared clonotypes between healthy human individuals. Data came from immunoSEQ multiplex PCR; TCRdb stores just in-frame clones and leaves some out. The sample consists of about half a million clones, 79% of them appearing once. Source material: PBMCs. The receptors here all came from a woman between 40 and 50 years old in good health. Some clones in this sample may be carry-over from other donors' samples.

V and J are TRBV19 and TRBJ1-2, with a weak D call TRBD1 (5 bases). Germline V gene data show CDR1 as LNHDA and CDR2 as SQIVND (reference sequence). The CDR3 is 13 amino acids. The V and J ends lost 4 bases and 2 bases respectively, with 8 bases between them. CDR3 sequence (DNA): TGTGCCAGTAGTAGGGCAGGGAACTATGGCTACACCTTC. It encodes CASSRAGNYGYTF.

This chain uses TRBV4-3 with TRBJ1-2; no firm D call. Trimming removed 4 bases at V and 4 bases at J, with 16 bases between. The CDR3 is made up of 15 amino acids. Germline V gives CDR1 LGHNA, CDR2 YSLEER. The chain's CDR3 is CASSRSTTDFYGYTF. The CDR3 DNA reads TGCGCCAGCAGCCGATCGACAACGGACTTCTATGGCTACACCTTC.

This clone was recorded only once. The CDR3 region has the DNA TGTGCCATTCCCGCGGACAGGGGGCTTAGCTCCTATAATTCACCCCTCCACTTT. This codes for CAIPADRGLSSYNSPLHF. V gene TRBV28 combines with J gene TRBJ1-6; 11 bases fit TRBD1. The CDR3 is 18 amino acids. The V gene end was trimmed by 10 bases and the J gene end by 0 bases; junction bases not matched to a gene: 11. The germline V gene encodes CDR1 MDHEN and CDR2 SYDVKM.

This clone was recorded a few times. The chain links TRBV7-9 to TRBJ1-2, with 7 bases identical to TRBD1. V trimming: 0 bases; J trimming: 6 bases; junction bases outside the gene matches: 4. The CDR3 has 14 residues. Germline CDR1 SEHNR, CDR2 FQNEAQ (reference sequence). This CDR3 reads CASSLAGGGDGYTF. Written as DNA, the CDR3 is TGTGCCAGCAGCTTAGCAGGGGGCGGCGATGGCTACACCTTC.

The chain is built from TRBV5-6 and TRBJ1-2; no clear D gene. V lost 0 bases, J lost 4 bases, and 4 bases lay in between. This CDR3 contains 12 residues. Germline CDR1 reads SGHDT; CDR2 reads YYEEEE. CDR3 sequence: CASSLVSYGYTF. The CDR3 coding sequence is TGTGCCAGCAGCTTGGTGTCCTATGGCTACACCTTC. Based on the CDR3 plus reference TRBV5-6 and TRBJ1-2, the full variable domain is DAGVTQSPTHLIKTRGQQVTLRCSPKSGHDTVSWYQQALGQGPQFIFQYYEEEERQRGNFPDRFSGHQFPNYSSELNVNALLLGDSALYLCASSLVSYGYTFGSGTRLTVV.

This clone was seen once. This sequence joins TRBV27 and TRBJ2-4, with 7 bases matching TRBD1. The J segment lost 1 base and the V segment lost 2 bases, leaving 5 bases of the junction unmatched. The CDR3 contains 16 residues. Germline V gene sequence: CDR1 MNHEY, CDR2 SMNVEV (reference sequence). CDR3 amino acids: CASSLGGQPAKNIQYF. The CDR3 nucleotides read TGTGCCAGCAGTTTAGGGGGACAGCCCGCCAAAAACATTCAGTACTTC.

As DNA, the CDR3 is TGTGCCAGCATCCGGGTAGGGGAGACCCAGTACTTC. Translation: CASIRVGETQYF. The J gene is TRBJ2-5, the V gene TRBV28; no clear D. V was shortened by 7 bases and J by 5 bases, with 11 bases between the two germline ends. Germline V lookup: CDR1 MDHEN, CDR2 SYDVKM. This CDR3 is 12 amino acids long. Full variable domain (rest looked up from reference TRBV28 and TRBJ2-5): DVKVTQSSRYLVKRTGEKVFLECVQDMDHENMFWYRQDPGLGLRLIYFSYDVKMKEKGDIPEGYSVSREKKERFSLILESASTNQTSMYLCASIRVGETQYFGPGTRLLVL.

In DNA form, the CDR3 reads TGTGCCTGGACCCCCGGCTCTGGAAACACCATATATTTT. Amino acids: CAWTPGSGNTIYF. The chain couples TRBV30 to TRBJ1-3, with no clear D. The germline V and J ends were trimmed by 4 bases and 0 bases, with 7 bases remaining between them. The CDR3 consists of 13 residues. Per germline, CDR1 GTSNPN and CDR2 SVGIG (reference sequence).

The V gene is TRBV9, the J gene TRBJ1-2; weak D call: TRBD1 (5 bases). The V and J ends lost 4 bases and 0 bases respectively, with 13 bases between them. The V gene's germline CDR1 is SGDLS and CDR2 YYNGEE. This CDR3 contains 15 residues. The CDR3 nucleotides read TGTGCCAGCAGCACAGACAGCCGTGCTAACTATGGCTACACCTTC. Translated: CASSTDSRANYGYTF.